Below, 10 T cell receptor gamma chains from the same sample are listed, as sequenced in a study of gamma-delta chains in newborns, infants, children. TCRdb re-called clones from the reads via CATT. The sample has 220 or so gamma-chain clones, 20% seen once. The sequencing input was blood. These receptors were obtained from a child who was a newborn, infant or young child, either healthy, febrile or measles-vaccinated (not recorded which).

Regarding this clone: A much larger clone differs from this one at a single base, so this may be a read error. V gene assignment gives TRGV9, but the J gene was left uncalled. CDR1 and CDR2 (germline): GITISATS, ISYDGTV (reference sequence). This CDR3 is built from 16 residues. The CDR3 is CALWEVRELGKKIEVF. The CDR3, as DNA: TGTGCCTTGTGGGAGGTGCGAGAGTTGGGCAAAAAAATCGAGGTATTT.

About this clone itself: A far larger clone is just one base off, so this is likely a read error. This chain uses TRGV9 with TRGJ1 or TRGJ2. As TCRdb names no J gene, one was assigned here on the basis of a DNA match to germline. This CDR3 has 10 amino acids. V shed 11 bases, J shed 6 bases, and the junction held 7 bases outside the gene matches. Germline CDR1 reads GITISATS; CDR2 reads ISYDGTV (reference sequence). The CDR3 protein is CASCCYKKLF. The CDR3, as DNA: TGTGCCTCGTGTTGTTATAAGAAACTCTTT.

With respect to this clone: This likely stems from a read error, as it lies one base from a far larger clone. The V and J genes are TRGV3 and TRGJ1 or TRGJ2. As TCRdb names no J gene, one was assigned here on the basis of a DNA match to germline. Germline CDR1 VTNTFY, CDR2 YDVSTARD (reference sequence). This CDR3 has 14 amino acids. The CDR3 nucleotides read TGTGCCGCCTGGGACAGGCCCCTACATTATAAGAAACTCTTT. Amino acid sequence: CAAWDRPLHYKKLF.

Comment on this clone: This DNA translates differently at residue 10 from the TCRdb protein, which is that of a much larger clone; a read error is likely, and the protein shown is the DNA's own translation. V usage is TRGV3 and J usage is TRGJ1 or TRGJ2. TCRdb is silent on the J gene; assignment here came from matching the DNA to germline. CDR1 and CDR2 from the germline V gene are VTNTFY and YDVSTARD (reference sequence). This CDR3 spans 14 amino acids. V shed 0 bases, J shed 8 bases, and the junction held 10 bases outside the gene matches. CDR3 sequence reads: CATWDRPLHHKKLF. CDR3 DNA sequence: TGTGCCACCTGGGACAGGCCCCTACATCATAAGAAACTCTTT.

This chain joins TRGV9 and TRGJ1 or TRGJ2. Here the J gene was assigned by germline matching of the DNA, as TCRdb has none. CDR3 length equals 10 residues. The germline V gene has CDR1 GITISATS and CDR2 ISYDGTV (reference sequence). After removal of 0 bases from V and 11 bases from J, the junction contained 1 base not matched to a gene. The chain's CDR3 is CALWEVEKLF. In DNA, the CDR3 is TGTGCCTTGTGGGAGGTGGAGAAACTCTTT.

Remarks on this clone: A single base separates this from a much larger clone, so it may be a read error. The chain joins TRGV4 to TRGJ1 or TRGJ2. As TCRdb names no J gene, one was assigned here on the basis of a DNA match to germline. This CDR3 contains 12 residues. Germline CDR1 reads EGSTGY; CDR2 reads YDSYTSSV. The ends lost 5 bases at V and 8 bases at J; junction bases unmatched: 9. CDR3 loop: CATWGITDKKLF. The CDR3 nucleotides read TGTGCCACCTGGGGTATCACGGATAAGAAACTCTTT.

This sequence joins TRGV9 and TRGJ1 or TRGJ2. No J gene was available from TCRdb, and it was assigned here by a germline match of the DNA. The CDR3 is 15 residues long. Per germline, CDR1 GITISATS and CDR2 ISYDGTV (reference sequence). J lost 3 bases, V lost 0 bases, and 8 bases had no gene match. The CDR3 region is CALWEVHHFYYKKLF. The DNA for the CDR3 is TGTGCCTTGTGGGAGGTGCACCATTTTTATTATAAGAAACTCTTT.

Worth noting for this clone: Only one base separates this from a far larger clonotype, so it likely reflects a read error. Other DNA sequences within the sample encode an identical CDR3. This chain connects TRGV9 to TRGJP. TCRdb lists no J gene, so it was determined here by aligning the DNA to germline. The CDR3 contains 16 residues. Trimming at V came to 1 base and at J to 7 bases, leaving 4 bases not matched to a gene. CDR1 GITISATS and CDR2 ISYDGTV come from the germline V gene (reference sequence). CDR3 in amino acids: CALWEVTELGKKIKVF. The CDR3 DNA is TGTGCCTTGTGGGAGGTAACGGAGTTGGGCAAAAAAATCAAGGTATTT.

As concerns this clone: TCRdb shows a much larger clone's protein in place of this DNA's translation, and the two differ at residue 7, likely through a read error; the protein shown is translated from the DNA. This chain links TRGV5 with TRGJ1 or TRGJ2. TCRdb offers no J gene call, so here the DNA was matched to germline to obtain one. Germline CDR1 is VINAFY and CDR2 is YDVSNSKD. V dropped 2 bases and J dropped 3; count of bases not matched to a gene: 13. The CDR3 runs to 16 residues. CDR3 loop: CATWDTSSGGYYKKLF. DNA of the CDR3: TGTGCCACCTGGGACACCAGTAGTGGGGGTTATTATAAGAAACTCTTT.

There are a few counts of this clone. Given a far larger clone just one base away, this is likely a sequencing read error. The chain uses TRGV5 and TRGJ1 or TRGJ2. TCRdb records no J gene; here it was assigned by comparing the DNA to germline. Germline loops: CDR1 VINAFY, CDR2 YDVSNSKD. This CDR3 contains 12 residues. DNA for the CDR3: TGTGCCGCCTGGGACGGGTATTATAAGAAACTCTTT. It specifies CAAWDGYYKKLF.